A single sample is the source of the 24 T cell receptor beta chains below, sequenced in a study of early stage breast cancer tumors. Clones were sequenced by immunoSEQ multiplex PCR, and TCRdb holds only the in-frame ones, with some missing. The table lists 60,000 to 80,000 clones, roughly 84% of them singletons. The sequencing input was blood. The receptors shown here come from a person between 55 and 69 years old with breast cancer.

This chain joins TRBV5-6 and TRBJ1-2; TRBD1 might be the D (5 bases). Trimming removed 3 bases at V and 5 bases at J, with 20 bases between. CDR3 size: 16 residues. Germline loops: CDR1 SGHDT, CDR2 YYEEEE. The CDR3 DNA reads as TGTGCCAGCAGCTCCGGGGCCTACCGAATGACGTATGGCTACACCTTC. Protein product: CASSSGAYRMTYGYTF.

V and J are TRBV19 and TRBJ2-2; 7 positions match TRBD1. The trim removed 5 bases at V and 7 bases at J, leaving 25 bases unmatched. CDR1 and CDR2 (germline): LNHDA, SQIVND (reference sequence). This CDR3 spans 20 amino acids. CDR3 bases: TGTGCCAGTAGTTCGCTCCCCGAGTGGGGGACAGAGGATAACCTCGGGGAGCTGTTTTTT. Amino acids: CASSSLPEWGTEDNLGELFF.

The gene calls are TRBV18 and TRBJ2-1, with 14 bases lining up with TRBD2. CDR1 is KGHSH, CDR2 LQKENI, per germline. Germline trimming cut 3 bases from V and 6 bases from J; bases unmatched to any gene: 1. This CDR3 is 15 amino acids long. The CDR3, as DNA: TGTGCCAGCTCACCGGGACTAGCGGGAGCCAATGAGCAGTTCTTC. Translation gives CASSPGLAGANEQFF.

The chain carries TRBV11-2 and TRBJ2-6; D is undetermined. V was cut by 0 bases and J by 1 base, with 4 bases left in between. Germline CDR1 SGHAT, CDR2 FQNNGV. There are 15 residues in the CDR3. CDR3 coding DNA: TGTGCCAGCAGCTTAGAGGGTTCTGGGGCCAACGTCCTGACTTTC. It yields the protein CASSLEGSGANVLTF.

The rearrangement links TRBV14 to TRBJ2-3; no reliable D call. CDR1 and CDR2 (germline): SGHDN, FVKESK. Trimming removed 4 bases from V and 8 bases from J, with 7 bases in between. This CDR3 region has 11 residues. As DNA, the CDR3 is TGTGCCAGCAGCCCTGGGGTTACGCAGTATTTT. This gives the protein CASSPGVTQYF.

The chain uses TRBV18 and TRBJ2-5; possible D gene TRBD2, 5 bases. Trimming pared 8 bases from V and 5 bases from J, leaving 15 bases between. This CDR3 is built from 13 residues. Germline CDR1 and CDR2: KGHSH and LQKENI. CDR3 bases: TGTGCCAGCAGGAGGATTCTCCGGGAGACCCAGTACTTC. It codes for CASRRILRETQYF.

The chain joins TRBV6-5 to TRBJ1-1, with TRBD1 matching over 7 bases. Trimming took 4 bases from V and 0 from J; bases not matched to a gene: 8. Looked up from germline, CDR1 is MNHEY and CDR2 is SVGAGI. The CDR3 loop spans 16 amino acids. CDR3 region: CASSSAGQAMNTEAFF. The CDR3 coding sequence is TGTGCCAGCAGTTCCGCCGGACAGGCCATGAACACTGAAGCTTTCTTT.

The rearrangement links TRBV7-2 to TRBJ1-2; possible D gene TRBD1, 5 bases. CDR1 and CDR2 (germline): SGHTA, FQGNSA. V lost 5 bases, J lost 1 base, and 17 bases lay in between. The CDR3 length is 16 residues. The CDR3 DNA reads TGTGCCAGCAGCGTGGCCTCAGGGCGCAATAACTATGGCTACACCTTC. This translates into CASSVASGRNNYGYTF.

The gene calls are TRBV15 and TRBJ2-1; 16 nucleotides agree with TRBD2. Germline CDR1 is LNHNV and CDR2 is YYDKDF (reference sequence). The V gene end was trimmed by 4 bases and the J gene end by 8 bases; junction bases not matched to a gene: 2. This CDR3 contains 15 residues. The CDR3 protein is CATSTGTSGGDEQFF. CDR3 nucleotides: TGTGCCACCAGCACCGGGACTAGCGGGGGGGATGAGCAGTTCTTC.

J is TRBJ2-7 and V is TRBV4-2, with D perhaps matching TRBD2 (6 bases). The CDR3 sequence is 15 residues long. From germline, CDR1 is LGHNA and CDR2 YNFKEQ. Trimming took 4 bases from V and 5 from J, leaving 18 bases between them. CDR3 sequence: CASSPGDSGSDEQYF. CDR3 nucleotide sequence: TGTGCCAGCAGCCCGGGAGACTCGGGTAGCGACGAGCAGTACTTC.

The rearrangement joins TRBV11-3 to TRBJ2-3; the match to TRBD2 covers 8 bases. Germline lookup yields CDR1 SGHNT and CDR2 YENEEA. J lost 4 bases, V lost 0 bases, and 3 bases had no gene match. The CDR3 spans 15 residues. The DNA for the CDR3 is TGTGCCAGCAGCTTAGATCCCGGGAGGGCAGATACGCAGTATTTT. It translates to CASSLDPGRADTQYF.

The chain's CDR3 is CASSLLGGADQPQHF. CDR3 DNA sequence: TGTGCCAGCAGTTTGCTAGGGGGCGCTGATCAGCCCCAGCATTTT. The chain uses TRBV27 and TRBJ1-5; the match to TRBD1 covers 7 bases. This CDR3 spans 15 amino acids. Germline V CDR1 and CDR2: MNHEY, SMNVEV (reference sequence). Unmatched junction bases numbered 7, after V lost 3 bases and J lost 5 bases.

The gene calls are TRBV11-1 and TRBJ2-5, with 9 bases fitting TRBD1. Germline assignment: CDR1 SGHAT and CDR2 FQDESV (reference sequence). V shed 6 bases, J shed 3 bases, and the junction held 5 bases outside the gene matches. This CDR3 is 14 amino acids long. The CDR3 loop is CASSYTGGEETQYF. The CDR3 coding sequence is TGTGCCAGCAGTTATACAGGGGGCGAAGAGACCCAGTACTTC. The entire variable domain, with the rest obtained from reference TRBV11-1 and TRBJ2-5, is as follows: EAEVAQSPRYKITEKSQAVAFWCDPISGHATLYWYRQILGQGPELLVQFQDESVVDDSQLPKDRFSAERLKGVDSTLKIQPAELGDSAMYLCASSYTGGEETQYFGPGTRLLVL.

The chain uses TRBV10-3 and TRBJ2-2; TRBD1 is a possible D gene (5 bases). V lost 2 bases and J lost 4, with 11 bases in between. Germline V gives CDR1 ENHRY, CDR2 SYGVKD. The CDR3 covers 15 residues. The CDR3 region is CAISEAREGTGELFF. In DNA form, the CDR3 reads TGTGCCATCAGTGAGGCCAGGGAAGGCACCGGGGAGCTGTTTTTT.

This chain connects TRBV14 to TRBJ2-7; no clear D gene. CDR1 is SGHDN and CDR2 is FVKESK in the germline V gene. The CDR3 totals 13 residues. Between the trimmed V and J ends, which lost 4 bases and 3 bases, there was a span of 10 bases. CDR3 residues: CASSRVGLYEQYF. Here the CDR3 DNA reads TGTGCCAGCAGCCGTGTGGGCCTCTACGAGCAGTACTTC.

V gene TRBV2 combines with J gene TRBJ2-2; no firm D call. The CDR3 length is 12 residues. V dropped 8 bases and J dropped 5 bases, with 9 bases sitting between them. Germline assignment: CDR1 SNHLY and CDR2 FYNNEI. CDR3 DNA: TGTGCCAGCCGATTGAGGACCGGGGAGCTGTTTTTT. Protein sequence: CASRLRTGELFF.

DNA of the CDR3: TGTGCCAGCAGCCCCCAGAGCGGGAGTTTGACAGATACGCAGTATTTT. Translation gives CASSPQSGSLTDTQYF. V usage is TRBV7-2 and J usage is TRBJ2-3; 8 bases fit TRBD2. The CDR3 is 16 amino acids. The J segment lost 3 bases and the V segment lost 5 bases, leaving 10 bases of the junction unmatched. Germline CDR1 SGHTA, CDR2 FQGNSA. Supplemented by reference TRBV7-2 and TRBJ2-3, the full variable domain reads GAGVSQSPSNKVTEKGKDVELRCDPISGHTALYWYRQSLGQGLEFLIYFQGNSAPDKSGLPSDRFSAERTGGSVSTLTIQRTQQEDSAVYLCASSPQSGSLTDTQYFGPGTRLTVL.

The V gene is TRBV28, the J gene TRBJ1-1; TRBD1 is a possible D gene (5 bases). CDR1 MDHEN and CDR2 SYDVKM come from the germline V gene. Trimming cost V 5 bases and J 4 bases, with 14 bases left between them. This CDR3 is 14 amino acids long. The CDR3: CASSPSLGGTEAFF. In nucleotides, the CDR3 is TGTGCCAGCAGTCCCTCATTGGGGGGCACTGAAGCTTTCTTT.

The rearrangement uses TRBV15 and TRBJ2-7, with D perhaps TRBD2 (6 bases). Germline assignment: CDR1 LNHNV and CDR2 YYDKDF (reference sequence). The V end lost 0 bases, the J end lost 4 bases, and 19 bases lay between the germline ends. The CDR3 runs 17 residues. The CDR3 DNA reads TGTGCCACCAGCAGAGAAACTCGACTAGTACAAACTTACGAGCAGTACTTC. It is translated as CATSRETRLVQTYEQYF.

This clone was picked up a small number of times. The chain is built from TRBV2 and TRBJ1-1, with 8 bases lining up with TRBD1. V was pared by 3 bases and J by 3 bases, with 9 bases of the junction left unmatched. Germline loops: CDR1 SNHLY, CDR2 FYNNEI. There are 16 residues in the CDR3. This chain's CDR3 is CASSELQGGSYTEAFF. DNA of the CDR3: TGTGCCAGCAGTGAGCTACAGGGGGGGAGTTACACTGAAGCTTTCTTT.

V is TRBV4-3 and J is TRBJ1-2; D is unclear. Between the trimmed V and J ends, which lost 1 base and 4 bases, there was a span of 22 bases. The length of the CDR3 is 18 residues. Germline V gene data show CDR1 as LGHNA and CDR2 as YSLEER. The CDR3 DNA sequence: TGCGCCAGCAGCCAAGGCCCCAGGCACGGACGGAATTTCTATGGCTACACCTTC. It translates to CASSQGPRHGRNFYGYTF.

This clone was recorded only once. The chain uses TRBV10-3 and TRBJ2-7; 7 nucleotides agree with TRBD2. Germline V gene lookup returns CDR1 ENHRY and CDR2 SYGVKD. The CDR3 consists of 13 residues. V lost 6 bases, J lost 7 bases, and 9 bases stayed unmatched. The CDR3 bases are TGTGCCATCAGCGAAGTGGGGGGGGAGGAGCAGTACTTC. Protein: CAISEVGGEEQYF.

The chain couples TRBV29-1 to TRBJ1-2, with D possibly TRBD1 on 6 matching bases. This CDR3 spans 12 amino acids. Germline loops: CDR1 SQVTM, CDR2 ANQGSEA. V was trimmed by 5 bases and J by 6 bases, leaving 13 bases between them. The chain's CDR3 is CSVYEGEDGYTF. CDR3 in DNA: TGCAGCGTTTATGAGGGGGAGGATGGCTACACCTTC.

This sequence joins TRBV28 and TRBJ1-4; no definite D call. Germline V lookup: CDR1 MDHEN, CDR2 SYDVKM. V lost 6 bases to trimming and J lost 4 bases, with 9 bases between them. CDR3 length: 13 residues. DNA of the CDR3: TGTGCCAGCAGCCGCGACCTTAATGAAAAACTGTTTTTT. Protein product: CASSRDLNEKLFF. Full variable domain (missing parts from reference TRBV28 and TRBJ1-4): DVKVTQSSRYLVKRTGEKVFLECVQDMDHENMFWYRQDPGLGLRLIYFSYDVKMKEKGDIPEGYSVSREKKERFSLILESASTNQTSMYLCASSRDLNEKLFFGSGTQLSVL.